These 15 T cell receptor beta chains were sequenced from one sample in a study of Tregs in tolerant kidney transplant recipients. Repertoires were generated with immunoSEQ multiplex PCR, while TCRdb's copy carries only in-frame clones and drops some. Of 95,000 to 120,000 clones listed, around 89% are singletons. Sequencing used CD4+ T cells from blood, obtained before the transplant. These receptors were collected from a human donor who received a combined kidney and bone marrow transplant.

The V and J genes are TRBV6-1 and TRBJ2-5; 7 positions agree with TRBD1. The length of the CDR3 is 13 residues. The V gene end was trimmed by 7 bases and the J gene end by 1 base; junction bases not matched to a gene: 3. Germline-derived CDR1 and CDR2 are MNHNS and SASEGT. This chain's CDR3 is CASKGQAQETQYF. The CDR3 DNA sequence: TGTGCCAGCAAAGGACAGGCCCAAGAGACCCAGTACTTC.

The gene calls are TRBV7-6 and TRBJ2-7, with D maybe TRBD2 (6 bases). The CDR3 runs 14 residues. Trimming removed 3 bases from V and 5 bases from J, with 14 bases in between. The germline gives CDR1 SGHVS, CDR2 FNYEAQ. For the CDR3, the DNA is TGTGCCAGCAGCTTGGAGGGGCGGCGGGACGAGCAGTACTTC. Its protein is CASSLEGRRDEQYF.

This clone was detected only a few times. The rearrangement links TRBV10-1 to TRBJ1-1; D is perhaps TRBD1 (5 bases). This CDR3 has 12 residues. Germline loops: CDR1 WNHNN, CDR2 SYGVQD (reference sequence). Between the trimmed V and J ends, which lost 3 bases and 7 bases, there was a span of 9 bases. The CDR3, as DNA: TGCGCCAGCAGTGACAGGGCTTATGAAGCTTTCTTT. Residues: CASSDRAYEAFF.

The gene calls are TRBV5-1 and TRBJ1-5; 7 nucleotides match TRBD1. This CDR3 is built from 14 residues. The junction had 5 bases not matched to a gene; V was cut back by 5 bases and J by 3 bases. CDR1 is SGHRS and CDR2 is YFSETQ in the germline V gene. CDR3 nucleotides: TGCGCCAGCAGTTCCGGACAGGCCAATCAGCCCCAGCATTTT. It specifies CASSSGQANQPQHF.

The chain employs TRBV6-5 and TRBJ2-1; 8 nucleotides line up with TRBD2. Trimming at V came to 4 bases and at J to 4 bases, leaving 9 bases not matched to a gene. Germline CDR1 reads MNHEY; CDR2 reads SVGAGI. The CDR3 is made up of 16 amino acids. The CDR3 DNA reads TGTGCCAGCAGTTTGGGCAGCGGGGGACCTTACAATGAGCAGTTCTTC. It encodes CASSLGSGGPYNEQFF.

V usage is TRBV27 and J usage is TRBJ1-6; a possible D gene is TRBD1 (5 bases). Germline values: CDR1 MNHEY, CDR2 SMNVEV (reference sequence). The CDR3 consists of 16 residues. Trimming removed 3 bases from V and 1 base from J, with 10 bases in between. The CDR3 loop reads CASSLQGLSYNSPLHF. For the CDR3, the DNA is TGTGCCAGCAGTTTGCAGGGACTTTCCTATAATTCACCCCTCCACTTT.

This rearrangement joins TRBV7-7 to TRBJ2-7, with D possibly being TRBD1 (6 bases). Deletions cut 2 bases from V and 3 bases from J, with 14 bases between. CDR1 is SSHAT and CDR2 is FNYEAQ in the germline V gene (reference sequence). The CDR3 totals 15 residues. CDR3 loop: CASSLRPGQNYEQYF. CDR3 sequence (DNA): TGTGCCAGCAGCTTAAGACCCGGACAGAACTACGAGCAGTACTTC.

The chain joins TRBV6-5 to TRBJ2-3; D might be TRBD2 (5 bases). CDR3 length: 10 amino acids. The germline CDR1 and CDR2 sequences are MNHEY and SVGAGI. Trimming stripped 6 bases from V and 11 bases from J, with 9 bases between. The CDR3 DNA follows: TGTGCCAGCAGAAACGGAGGGCAGTATTTT. Amino acid sequence: CASRNGGQYF.

As DNA, the CDR3 is TGTGCCAGCAGTGCCAGGGACTATGGCTACACCTTC. Its protein is CASSARDYGYTF. The chain combines TRBV2 with TRBJ1-2; D is perhaps TRBD1 (5 bases). The CDR3 has 12 residues. V lost 4 bases to trimming and J lost 3 bases, with 6 bases between them. Germline V gene sequence: CDR1 SNHLY, CDR2 FYNNEI.

The chain combines TRBV10-3 with TRBJ2-3, with 8 bases that match TRBD1. The CDR3 runs to 15 residues. Trimming at V came to 3 bases and at J to 5 bases, leaving 7 bases not matched to a gene. Per germline, CDR1 ENHRY and CDR2 SYGVKD. In DNA, the CDR3 is TGTGCCATCAGTGAACAGGGGGGAAGAGGAGATACGCAGTATTTT. Amino acids: CAISEQGGRGDTQYF.

The chain is built from TRBV18 and TRBJ2-3, with D possibly TRBD2 on 6 matching bases. The CDR3 totals 13 residues. Germline loops: CDR1 KGHSH, CDR2 LQKENI. Trimming left V 5 bases short and J 0 bases short, with 6 bases between. The CDR3 here is CASSGGSTDTQYF. Written as DNA, the CDR3 is TGTGCCAGCTCAGGGGGGAGCACAGATACGCAGTATTTT.

The chain links TRBV6-4 to TRBJ2-5, with D perhaps matching TRBD1 (6 bases). The V end lost 6 bases, the J end lost 1 base, and 21 bases lay between the germline ends. Germline CDR1 is MRHNA and CDR2 is SNTAGT. CDR3 length: 17 amino acids. The CDR3 loop is CASREGEPGQSQETQYF. CDR3 sequence (DNA): TGTGCCAGCAGGGAAGGAGAACCAGGACAGTCCCAAGAGACCCAGTACTTC.

The V gene is TRBV19, the J gene TRBJ1-1; D possibly corresponds to TRBD1 (5 bases). The V gene's germline CDR1 is LNHDA and CDR2 SQIVND (reference sequence). Trimming pared 6 bases from V and 1 base from J, leaving 9 bases between. This CDR3 spans 13 amino acids. CDR3 loop: CASRITGNTEAFF. The CDR3 region has the DNA TGTGCCAGTAGGATAACAGGGAACACTGAAGCTTTCTTT. Drawing the rest from reference TRBV19 and TRBJ1-1, the complete variable domain is DGGITQSPKYLFRKEGQNVTLSCEQNLNHDAMYWYRQDPGQGLRLIYYSQIVNDFQKGDIAEGYSVSREKKESFPLTVTSAQKNPTAFYLCASRITGNTEAFFGQGTRLTVV.

This chain connects TRBV30 to TRBJ2-1; 9 nucleotides align to TRBD1. Looked up from germline, CDR1 is GTSNPN and CDR2 is SVGIG (reference sequence). The CDR3 runs 14 residues. V shed 5 bases, J shed 1 base, and the junction held 3 bases outside the gene matches. CDR3 loop: CAWLGTGSYNEQFF. In DNA, the CDR3 is TGTGCCTGGTTAGGGACAGGGTCCTACAATGAGCAGTTCTTC.

J is TRBJ2-7 and V is TRBV6-5; TRBD1 might be the D (6 bases). V was pared by 2 bases and J by 4 bases, with 15 bases between. This CDR3 spans 15 amino acids. From germline, CDR1 is MNHEY and CDR2 SVGAGI. CDR3 sequence: CASSYRSTGLYEQYF. CDR3 DNA sequence: TGTGCCAGCAGTTACAGGTCCACAGGGTTATACGAGCAGTACTTC.